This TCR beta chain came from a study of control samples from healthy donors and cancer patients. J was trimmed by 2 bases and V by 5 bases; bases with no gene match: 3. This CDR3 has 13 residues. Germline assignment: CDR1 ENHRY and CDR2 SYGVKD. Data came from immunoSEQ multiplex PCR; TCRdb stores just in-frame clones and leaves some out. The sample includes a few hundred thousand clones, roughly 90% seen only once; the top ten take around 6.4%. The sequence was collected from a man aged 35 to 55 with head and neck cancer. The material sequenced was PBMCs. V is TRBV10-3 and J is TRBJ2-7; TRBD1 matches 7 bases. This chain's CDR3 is CAISRDRAYEQYF. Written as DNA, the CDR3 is TGTGCCATCAGTCGGGACAGAGCCTACGAGCAGTACTTC.